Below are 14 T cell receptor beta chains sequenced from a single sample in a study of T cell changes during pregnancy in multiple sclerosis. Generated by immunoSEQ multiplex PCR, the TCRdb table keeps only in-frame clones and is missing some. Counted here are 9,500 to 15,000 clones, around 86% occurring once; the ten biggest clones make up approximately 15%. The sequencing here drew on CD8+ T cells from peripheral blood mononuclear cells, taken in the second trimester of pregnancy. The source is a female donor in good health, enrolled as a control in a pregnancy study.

The CDR3 reads CASSPHLQGPNSYEQYF. Here the CDR3 DNA reads TGTGCCAGCAGCCCGCACTTACAGGGGCCCAACTCCTACGAGCAGTACTTC. The rearrangement uses TRBV5-6 and TRBJ2-7; 7 bases fit TRBD1. Germline V gives CDR1 SGHDT, CDR2 YYEEEE. This CDR3 contains 17 residues. The V gene end was trimmed by 4 bases and the J gene end by 0 bases; junction bases not matched to a gene: 13.

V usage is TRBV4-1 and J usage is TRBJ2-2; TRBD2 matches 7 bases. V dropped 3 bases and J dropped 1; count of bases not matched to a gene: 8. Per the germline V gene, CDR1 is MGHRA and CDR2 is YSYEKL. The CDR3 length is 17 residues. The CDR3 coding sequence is TGCGCCAGCAGCCACCCTTTAGCGGGTGAGAACACCGGGGAGCTGTTTTTT. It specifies CASSHPLAGENTGELFF.

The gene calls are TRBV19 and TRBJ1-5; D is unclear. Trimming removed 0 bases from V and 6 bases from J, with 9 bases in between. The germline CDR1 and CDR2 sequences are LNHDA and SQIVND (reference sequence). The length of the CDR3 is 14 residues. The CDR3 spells CASSIDLEGQPQHF. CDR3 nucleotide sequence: TGTGCCAGTAGTATAGATCTGGAGGGTCAGCCCCAGCATTTT.

DNA for the CDR3: TGTGCCAGCAGCTTAGCGCTAATTGCGGGAGAAGGGGAGACCCAGTACTTC. This sequence encodes CASSLALIAGEGETQYF. The chain links TRBV7-2 to TRBJ2-5, with TRBD2 matching over 7 bases. Germline V gene data show CDR1 as SGHTA and CDR2 as FQGNSA. This CDR3 has 17 amino acids. V was clipped by 0 bases and J by 5 bases; unmatched bases: 12. The whole variable domain, filled in from reference TRBV7-2 and TRBJ2-5, reads GAGVSQSPSNKVTEKGKDVELRCDPISGHTALYWYRQSLGQGLEFLIYFQGNSAPDKSGLPSDRFSAERTGGSVSTLTIQRTQQEDSAVYLCASSLALIAGEGETQYFGPGTRLLVL.

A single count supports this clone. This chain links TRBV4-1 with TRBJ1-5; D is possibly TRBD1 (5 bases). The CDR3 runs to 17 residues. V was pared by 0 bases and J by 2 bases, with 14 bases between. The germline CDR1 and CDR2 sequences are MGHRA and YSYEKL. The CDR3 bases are TGCGCCAGCAGCCAAGATAAGGGGATCGTGGGCAATCAGCCCCAGCATTTT. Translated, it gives CASSQDKGIVGNQPQHF.

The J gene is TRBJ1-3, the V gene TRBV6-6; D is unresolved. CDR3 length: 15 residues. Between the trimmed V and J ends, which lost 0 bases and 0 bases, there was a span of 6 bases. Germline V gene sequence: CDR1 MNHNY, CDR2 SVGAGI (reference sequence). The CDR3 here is CASSYSPDSGNTIYF. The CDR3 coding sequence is TGTGCCAGCAGTTACTCTCCAGACTCTGGAAACACCATATATTTT.

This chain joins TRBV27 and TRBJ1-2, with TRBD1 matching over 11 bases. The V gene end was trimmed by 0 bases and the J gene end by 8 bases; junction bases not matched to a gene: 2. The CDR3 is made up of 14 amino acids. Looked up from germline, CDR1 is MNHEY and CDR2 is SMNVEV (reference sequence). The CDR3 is CASSLSDRGRGYTF. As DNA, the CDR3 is TGTGCCAGCAGTTTATCGGACAGGGGGCGAGGCTACACCTTC.

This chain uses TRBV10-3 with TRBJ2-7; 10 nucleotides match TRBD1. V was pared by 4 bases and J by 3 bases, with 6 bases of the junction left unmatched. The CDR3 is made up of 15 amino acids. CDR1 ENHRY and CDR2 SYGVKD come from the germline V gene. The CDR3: CAISGPGQGIYEQYF. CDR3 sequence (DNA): TGTGCCATCAGTGGTCCGGGACAGGGGATCTACGAGCAGTACTTC.

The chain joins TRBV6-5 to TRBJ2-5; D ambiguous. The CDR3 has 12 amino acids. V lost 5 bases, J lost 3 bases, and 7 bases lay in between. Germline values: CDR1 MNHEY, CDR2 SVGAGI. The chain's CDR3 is CASSGPEETQYF. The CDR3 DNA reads TGTGCCAGCAGTGGCCCCGAAGAGACCCAGTACTTC.

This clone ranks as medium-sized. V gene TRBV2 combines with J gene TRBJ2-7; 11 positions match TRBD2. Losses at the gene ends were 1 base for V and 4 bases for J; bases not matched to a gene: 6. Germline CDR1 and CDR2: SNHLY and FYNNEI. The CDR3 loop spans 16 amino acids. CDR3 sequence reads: CASSEVRGTSGYEQYF. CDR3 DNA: TGTGCCAGCAGTGAAGTTAGGGGGACTAGCGGATACGAGCAGTACTTC.

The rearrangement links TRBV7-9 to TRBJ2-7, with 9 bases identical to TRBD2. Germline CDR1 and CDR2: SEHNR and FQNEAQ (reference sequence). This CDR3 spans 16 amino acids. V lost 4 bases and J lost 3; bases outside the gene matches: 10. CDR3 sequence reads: CASSSTLAGGYYEQYF. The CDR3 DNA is TGTGCCAGCAGCTCTACCCTTGCGGGAGGGTACTACGAGCAGTACTTC. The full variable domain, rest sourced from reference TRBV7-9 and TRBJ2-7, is DTGVSQNPRHKITKRGQNVTFRCDPISEHNRLYWYRQTLGQGPEFLTYFQNEAQLEKSRLLSDRFSAERPKGSFSTLEIQRTEQGDSAMYLCASSSTLAGGYYEQYFGPGTRLTVT.

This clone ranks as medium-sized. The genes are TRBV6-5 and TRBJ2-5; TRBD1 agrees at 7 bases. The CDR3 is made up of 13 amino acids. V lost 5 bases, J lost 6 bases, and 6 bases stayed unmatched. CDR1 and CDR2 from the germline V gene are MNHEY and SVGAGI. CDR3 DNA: TGTGCCAGCAGTCTACAGGGGTGGAAGACCCAGTACTTC. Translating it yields CASSLQGWKTQYF.

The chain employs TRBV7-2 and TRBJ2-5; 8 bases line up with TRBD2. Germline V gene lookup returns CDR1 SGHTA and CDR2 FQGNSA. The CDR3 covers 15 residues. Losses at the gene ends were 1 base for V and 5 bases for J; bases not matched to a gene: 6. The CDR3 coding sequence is TGTGCCAGCAGCTTAGACGGGGGGGGATACGAGACCCAGTACTTC. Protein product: CASSLDGGGYETQYF. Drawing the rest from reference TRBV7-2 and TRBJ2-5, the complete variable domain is GAGVSQSPSNKVTEKGKDVELRCDPISGHTALYWYRQSLGQGLEFLIYFQGNSAPDKSGLPSDRFSAERTGGSVSTLTIQRTQQEDSAVYLCASSLDGGGYETQYFGPGTRLLVL.

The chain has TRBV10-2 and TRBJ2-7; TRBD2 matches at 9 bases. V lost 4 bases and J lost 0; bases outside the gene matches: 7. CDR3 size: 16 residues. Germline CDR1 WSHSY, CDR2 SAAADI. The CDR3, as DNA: TGCGCCAGCAGTGGAACTAGCGGGCGCCACTCCTACGAGCAGTACTTC. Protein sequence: CASSGTSGRHSYEQYF.